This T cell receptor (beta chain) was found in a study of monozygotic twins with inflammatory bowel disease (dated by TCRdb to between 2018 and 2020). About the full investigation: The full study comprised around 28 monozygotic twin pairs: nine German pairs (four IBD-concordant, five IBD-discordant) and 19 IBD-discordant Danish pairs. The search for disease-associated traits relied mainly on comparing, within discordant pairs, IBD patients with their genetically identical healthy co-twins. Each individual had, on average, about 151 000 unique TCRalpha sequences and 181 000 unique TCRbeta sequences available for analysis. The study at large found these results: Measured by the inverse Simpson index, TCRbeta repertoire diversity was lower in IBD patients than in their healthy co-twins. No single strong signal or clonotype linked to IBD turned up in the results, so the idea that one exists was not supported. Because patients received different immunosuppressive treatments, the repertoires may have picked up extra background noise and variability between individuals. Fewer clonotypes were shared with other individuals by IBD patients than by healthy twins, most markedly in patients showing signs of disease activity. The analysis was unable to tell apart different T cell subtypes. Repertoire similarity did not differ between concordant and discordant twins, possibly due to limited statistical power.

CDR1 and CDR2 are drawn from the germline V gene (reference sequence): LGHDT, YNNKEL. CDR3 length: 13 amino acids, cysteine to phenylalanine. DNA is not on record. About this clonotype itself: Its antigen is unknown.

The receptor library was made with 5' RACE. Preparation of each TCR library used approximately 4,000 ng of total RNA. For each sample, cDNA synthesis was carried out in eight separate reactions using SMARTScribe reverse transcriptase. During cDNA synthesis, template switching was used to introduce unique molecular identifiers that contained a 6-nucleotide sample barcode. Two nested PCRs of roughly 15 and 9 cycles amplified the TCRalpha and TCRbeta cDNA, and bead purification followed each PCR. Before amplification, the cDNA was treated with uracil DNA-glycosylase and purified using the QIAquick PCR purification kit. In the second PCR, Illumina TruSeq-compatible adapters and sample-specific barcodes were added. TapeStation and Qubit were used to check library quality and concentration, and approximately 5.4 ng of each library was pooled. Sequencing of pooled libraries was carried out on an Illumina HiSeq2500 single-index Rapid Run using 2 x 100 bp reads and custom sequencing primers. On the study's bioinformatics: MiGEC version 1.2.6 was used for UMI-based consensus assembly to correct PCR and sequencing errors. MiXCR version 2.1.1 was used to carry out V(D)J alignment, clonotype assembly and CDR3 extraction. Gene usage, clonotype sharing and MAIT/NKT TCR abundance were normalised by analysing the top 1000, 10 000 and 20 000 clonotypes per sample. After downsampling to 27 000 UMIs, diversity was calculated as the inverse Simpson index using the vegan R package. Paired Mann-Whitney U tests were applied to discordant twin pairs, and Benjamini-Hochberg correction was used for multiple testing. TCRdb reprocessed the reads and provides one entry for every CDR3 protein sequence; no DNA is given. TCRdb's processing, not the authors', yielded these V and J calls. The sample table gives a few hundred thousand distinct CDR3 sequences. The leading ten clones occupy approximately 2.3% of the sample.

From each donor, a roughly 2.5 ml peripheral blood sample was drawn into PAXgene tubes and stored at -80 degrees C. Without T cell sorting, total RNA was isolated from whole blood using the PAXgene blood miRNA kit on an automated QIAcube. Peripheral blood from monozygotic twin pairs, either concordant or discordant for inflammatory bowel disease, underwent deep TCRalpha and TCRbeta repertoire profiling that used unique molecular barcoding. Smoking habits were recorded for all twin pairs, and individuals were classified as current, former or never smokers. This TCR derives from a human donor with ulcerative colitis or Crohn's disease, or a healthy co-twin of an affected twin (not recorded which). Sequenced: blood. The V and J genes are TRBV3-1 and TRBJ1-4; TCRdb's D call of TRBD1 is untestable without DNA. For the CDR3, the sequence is CASSQRQGEKLFF.